Sequencing of this T cell receptor beta chain was carried out in a study of cytomegalovirus exposure and HLA in healthy donors. This clone turned up a few times. Germline lookup yields CDR1 SGHRS and CDR2 YFSETQ. The CDR3 consists of 15 residues. V was clipped by 1 base and J by 4 bases; unmatched bases: 5. It was with 60 Vbeta and 13 Jbeta primers that the PCR ran. Assay used: immunoSEQ multiplex PCR; TCRdb lists only in-frame clones, some missing. The sample records tens of thousands of clones, 81% being singletons. The source is a girl between 2 and 10 years old in good health and CMV-seropositive. The chain couples TRBV5-1 to TRBJ2-1, with 7 bases lining up with TRBD2. Sequencing was carried out using PBMCs. The CDR3 DNA reads as TGCGCCAGCAGCTTGCCTAGCGGCAATTACAATGAGCAGTTCTTC. Its protein is CASSLPSGNYNEQFF.